These T cell receptor beta chains were read from a single sample in a study of chemoradiotherapy in HPV16-positive cancers. TCRdb's copy holds only in-frame clones and misses some; the assay was immunoSEQ multiplex PCR. Of some 5,500 clones listed, about 81% were seen once; the top ten hold 15% to 20%. Sampling was carried out from a patient who underwent chemoradiotherapy. Receptor source: a human donor with HPV-associated anogenital cancer. Both conserved end residues are part of each CDR3. The D gene is left open where the match is weak. The size of a clone is reported for some rows only, either as once, few or many, or as a class for expanded clones.

TRBJ1-2 | TRBV13 | NA | NA | TGTGCCAGCAGCTTAACAGGTGGTGGCTACACCTTC | CASSLTGGGYTF
TRBJ1-2 | TRBV29-1 | NA | TRBD1 | TGCAGCGTGAGGACAGGGGCCAAAAACTATGGCTACACCTTC | CSVRTGAKNYGYTF
TRBJ2-3 | TRBV7-9 | once | NA | TGTGCCAGCAGCTTCCACGGGGGCACAGATACGCAGTATTTT | CASSFHGGTDTQYF
TRBJ1-2 | TRBV27 | NA | NA | TGTGCCAGCAGTTTATCTGACCCGGGATCTTTATATGGCTACACCTTC | CASSLSDPGSLYGYTF
TRBJ1-4 | TRBV2 | few | NA | TGTGCCAGCAGTCCCCTAGGGCAGAGTGAAAAACTGTTTTTT | CASSPLGQSEKLFF
TRBJ1-6 | TRBV10-2 | NA | NA | TGCGCCAGCAGTGAACCTCCGGGACCGTATAATTCACCCCTCCACTTT | CASSEPPGPYNSPLHF
TRBJ2-1 | TRBV6-1 | NA | NA | TGTGCCAGCAGTGCTCGTGGGGGGTACAATGAGCAGTTCTTC | CASSARGGYNEQFF
TRBJ2-3 | TRBV7-2 | NA | TRBD2 | TGTGCCAGCAGCTTACGTGGGACTAGCGGTAGCACAGATACGCAGTATTTT | CASSLRGTSGSTDTQYF
TRBJ1-5 | TRBV12-5 | NA | NA | TGTGCTAGTGGTTTGTCACCCCGAGACCGGGGTTCGCCCCAGCATTTT | CASGLSPRDRGSPQHF
TRBJ2-6 | TRBV9 | hyperexpanded | TRBD1 | TGTGCCAGTCTCCCGGGACAGGGGAACTCTGGGGCCAACGTCCTGACTTTC | CASLPGQGNSGANVLTF
TRBJ2-1 | TRBV5-4 | NA | NA | TGTGCCAGCAGCATGGGACTGCCGGCGGTCGATGAGCAGTTCTTC | CASSMGLPAVDEQFF
TRBJ2-1 | TRBV14 | NA | TRBD2 | TGTGCCAGCAGCCAAGAGTGGAGCATAGCGGGGGGGCGCCATGAGCAGTTCTTC | CASSQEWSIAGGRHEQFF
TRBJ2-7 | TRBV28 | NA | NA | TGTGCCAGCGAGATCGGACGCTCCTACGAGCAGTACTTC | CASEIGRSYEQYF
TRBJ1-1 | TRBV5-1 | NA | TRBD1 | TGCGCCAGCAGCCCCGGACAGGAGTACACTGAAGCTTTCTTT | CASSPGQEYTEAFF
TRBJ1-3 | TRBV18 | NA | NA | TGTGCCAGCTCACCAAATATAGGTTCCGCTTCTGGAAACACCATATATTTT | CASSPNIGSASGNTIYF
TRBJ2-2 | TRBV18 | NA | NA | TGTGCCAGCTCACCACTCTCGAACACCGGGGAGCTGTTTTTT | CASSPLSNTGELFF
TRBJ2-3 | TRBV28 | NA | TRBD2 | TGTGCCAGCAGTTTCTCCAGGACTAGCGGTACTAGCACAGATACGCAGTATTTT | CASSFSRTSGTSTDTQYF
TRBJ2-1 | TRBV2 | NA | TRBD2 | TGTGCCAGCAGTGATATCGGACTAGCCTCCTACAATGAGCAGTTCTTC | CASSDIGLASYNEQFF
TRBJ2-3 | TRBV6-6 | NA | TRBD2 | TGTGCCAGCAGTTCCATCGGGGGGACGCAGTATTTT | CASSSIGGTQYF
TRBJ1-1 | TRBV2 | NA | NA | TGTGCCCGTAAACGGGGTCAGGACAACACTGAAGCTTTCTTT | CARKRGQDNTEAFF
TRBJ2-7 | TRBV5-1 | NA | TRBD2 | TGCGCCAGCAGCTTGTCCCCTAGCCGGGAGGGCAACTACGAGCAGTACTTC | CASSLSPSREGNYEQYF
TRBJ1-5 | TRBV28 | NA | NA | TGTGCCAGCAGTTTTCCGACAGGTTGGCCCTATAGCAATCAGCCCCAGCATTTT | CASSFPTGWPYSNQPQHF